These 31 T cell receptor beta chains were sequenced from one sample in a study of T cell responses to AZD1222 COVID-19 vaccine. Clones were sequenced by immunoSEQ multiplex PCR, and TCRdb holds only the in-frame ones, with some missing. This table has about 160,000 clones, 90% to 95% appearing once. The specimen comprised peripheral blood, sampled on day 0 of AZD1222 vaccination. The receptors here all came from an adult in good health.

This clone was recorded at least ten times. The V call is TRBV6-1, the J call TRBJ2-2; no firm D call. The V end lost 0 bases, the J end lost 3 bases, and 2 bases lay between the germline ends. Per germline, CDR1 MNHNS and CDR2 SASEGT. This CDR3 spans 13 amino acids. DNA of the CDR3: TGTGCCAGCAGTGAAGCAGACACCGGGGAGCTGTTTTTT. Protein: CASSEADTGELFF.

This CDR3 reads CASSLQGDTEAFF. The CDR3 DNA reads as TGTGCCAGCAGCTTACAGGGGGACACTGAAGCTTTCTTT. J is TRBJ1-1 and V is TRBV3-1 (or the pseudogene TRBV3-2); 8 bases are a match to TRBD1. J lost 3 bases, V lost 5 bases, and 2 bases had no gene match. Germline V lookup: CDR1 LGHDT, CDR2 YNNKEL (reference sequence). This CDR3 region has 13 residues.

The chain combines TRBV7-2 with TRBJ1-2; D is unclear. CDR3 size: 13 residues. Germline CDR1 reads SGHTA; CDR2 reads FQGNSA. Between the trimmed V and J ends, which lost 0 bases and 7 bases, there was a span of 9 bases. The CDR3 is CASSLATNRGYTF. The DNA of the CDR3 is TGTGCCAGCAGCTTAGCGACAAATCGTGGCTACACCTTC.

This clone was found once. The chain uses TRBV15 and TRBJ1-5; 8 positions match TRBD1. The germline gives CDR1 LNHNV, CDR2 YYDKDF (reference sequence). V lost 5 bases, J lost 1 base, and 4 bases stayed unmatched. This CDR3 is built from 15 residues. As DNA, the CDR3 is TGTGCCACCAGCTTATACAGGGGGAGCAATCAGCCCCAGCATTTT. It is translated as CATSLYRGSNQPQHF. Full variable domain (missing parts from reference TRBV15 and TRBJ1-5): DAMVIQNPRYQVTQFGKPVTLSCSQTLNHNVMYWYQQKSSQAPKLLFHYYDKDFNNEADTPDNFQSRRPNTSFCFLDIRSPGLGDTAMYLCATSLYRGSNQPQHFGDGTRLSIL.

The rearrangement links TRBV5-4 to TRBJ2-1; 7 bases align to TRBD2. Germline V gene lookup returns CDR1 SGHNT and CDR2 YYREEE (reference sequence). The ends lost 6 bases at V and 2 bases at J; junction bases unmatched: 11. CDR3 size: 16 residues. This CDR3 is CASTIAVGGAYNEQFF. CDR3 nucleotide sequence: TGTGCCAGCACCATCGCAGTGGGGGGGGCCTACAATGAGCAGTTCTTC.

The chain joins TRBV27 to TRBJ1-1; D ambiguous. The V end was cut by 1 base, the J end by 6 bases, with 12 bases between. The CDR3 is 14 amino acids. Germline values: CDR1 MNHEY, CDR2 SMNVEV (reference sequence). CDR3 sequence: CASSLWATVSEAFF. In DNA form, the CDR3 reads TGTGCCAGCAGTTTATGGGCGACGGTCTCTGAAGCTTTCTTT.

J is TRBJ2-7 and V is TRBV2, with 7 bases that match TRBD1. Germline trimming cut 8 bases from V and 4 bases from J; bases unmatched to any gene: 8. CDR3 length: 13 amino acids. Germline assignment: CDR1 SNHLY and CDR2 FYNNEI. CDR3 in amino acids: CASSNRGVYEQYF. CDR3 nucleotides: TGTGCCAGCTCCAACAGGGGTGTTTACGAGCAGTACTTC.

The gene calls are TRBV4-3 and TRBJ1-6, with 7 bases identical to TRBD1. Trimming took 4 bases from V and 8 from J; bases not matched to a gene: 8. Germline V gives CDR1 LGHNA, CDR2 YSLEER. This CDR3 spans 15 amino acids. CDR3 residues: CASSPDRFRDSPLHF. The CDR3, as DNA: TGCGCCAGCAGCCCGGACAGGTTTCGGGATTCACCCCTCCACTTT.

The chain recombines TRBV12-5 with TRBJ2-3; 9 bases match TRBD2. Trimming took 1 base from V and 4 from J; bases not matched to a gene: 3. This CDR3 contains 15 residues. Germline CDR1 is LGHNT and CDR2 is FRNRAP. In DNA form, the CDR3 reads TGTGCTAGTGGTTTGGGAGCGGGGGGTGCAGATACGCAGTATTTT. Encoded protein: CASGLGAGGADTQYF.

The CDR3 nucleotides read TGTGCCAGCTCGGACGGTTCCTACAATGAGCAGTTCTTC. Amino acids: CASSDGSYNEQFF. The chain links TRBV18 to TRBJ2-1; no reliable D call. The CDR3 contains 13 residues. The V end lost 6 bases, the J end lost 1 base, and 7 bases lay between the germline ends. Germline CDR1 reads KGHSH; CDR2 reads LQKENI.

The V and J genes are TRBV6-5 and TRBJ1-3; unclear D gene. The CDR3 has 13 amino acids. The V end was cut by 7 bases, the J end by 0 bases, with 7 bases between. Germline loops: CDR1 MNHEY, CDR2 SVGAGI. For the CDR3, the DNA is TGTGCCAGCACTCACAGCTCTGGAAACACCATATATTTT. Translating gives CASTHSSGNTIYF.

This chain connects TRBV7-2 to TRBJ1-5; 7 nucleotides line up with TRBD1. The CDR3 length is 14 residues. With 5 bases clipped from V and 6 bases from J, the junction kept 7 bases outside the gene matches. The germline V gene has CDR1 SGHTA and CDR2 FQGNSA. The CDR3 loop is CASSPRQGGQPQHF. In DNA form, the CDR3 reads TGTGCCAGCAGCCCACGACAGGGCGGTCAGCCCCAGCATTTT. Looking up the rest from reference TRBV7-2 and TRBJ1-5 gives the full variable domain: GAGVSQSPSNKVTEKGKDVELRCDPISGHTALYWYRQSLGQGLEFLIYFQGNSAPDKSGLPSDRFSAERTGGSVSTLTIQRTQQEDSAVYLCASSPRQGGQPQHFGDGTRLSIL.

The CDR3 is CAISDYPVGNQPQHF. In nucleotides, the CDR3 is TGTGCCATCAGTGATTATCCGGTAGGAAATCAGCCCCAGCATTTT. This chain uses TRBV10-3 with TRBJ1-5; D ambiguous. The CDR3 runs to 15 residues. Between the trimmed V and J ends, which lost 3 bases and 4 bases, there was a span of 13 bases. Germline V gene data show CDR1 as ENHRY and CDR2 as SYGVKD.

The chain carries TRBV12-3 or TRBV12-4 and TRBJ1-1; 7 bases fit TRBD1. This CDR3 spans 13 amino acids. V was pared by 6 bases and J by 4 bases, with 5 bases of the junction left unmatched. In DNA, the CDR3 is TGTGCCAGCAGCGACAGGGTTCCCACTGAAGCTTTCTTT. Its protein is CASSDRVPTEAFF.

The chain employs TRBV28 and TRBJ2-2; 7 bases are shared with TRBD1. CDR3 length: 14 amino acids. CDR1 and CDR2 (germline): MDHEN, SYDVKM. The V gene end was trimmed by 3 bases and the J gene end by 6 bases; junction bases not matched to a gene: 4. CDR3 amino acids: CASSFTGASGELFF. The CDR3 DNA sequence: TGTGCCAGCAGTTTCACAGGGGCATCCGGGGAGCTGTTTTTT.

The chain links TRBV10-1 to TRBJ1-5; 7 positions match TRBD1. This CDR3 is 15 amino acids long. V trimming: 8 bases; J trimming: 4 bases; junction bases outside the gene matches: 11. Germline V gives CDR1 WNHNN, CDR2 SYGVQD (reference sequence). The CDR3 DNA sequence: TGCGCCAGCTTAGAAGGACAGGAGGCTAATCAGCCCCAGCATTTT. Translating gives CASLEGQEANQPQHF.

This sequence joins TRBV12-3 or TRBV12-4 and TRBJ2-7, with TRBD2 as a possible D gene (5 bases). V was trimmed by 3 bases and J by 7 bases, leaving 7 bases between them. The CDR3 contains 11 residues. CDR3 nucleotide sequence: TGTGCCAGCAGTTTCGGGGAAGAGCAGTACTTC. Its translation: CASSFGEEQYF.

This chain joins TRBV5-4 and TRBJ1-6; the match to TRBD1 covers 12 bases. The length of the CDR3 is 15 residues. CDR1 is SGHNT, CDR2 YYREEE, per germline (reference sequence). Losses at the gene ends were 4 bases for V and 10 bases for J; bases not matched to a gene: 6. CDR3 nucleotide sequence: TGTGCCAGCAGCATCCGGGACAGGGGGCACTCACCCCTCCACTTT. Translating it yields CASSIRDRGHSPLHF.

Here the CDR3 DNA reads TGTGCCAGCCGGGGGGCCAGCTATGGCTACACCTTC. Protein product: CASRGASYGYTF. The J gene is TRBJ1-2, the V gene TRBV2; weak D call: TRBD1 (6 bases). Germline values: CDR1 SNHLY, CDR2 FYNNEI. Trimming left V 8 bases short and J 4 bases short, with 11 bases between. The CDR3 has 12 residues.

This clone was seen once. This CDR3 is CASSSDLFGGRETQYF. CDR3 DNA: TGTGCCAGCAGTTCCGACTTATTCGGGGGGCGGGAGACCCAGTACTTC. The V and J genes are TRBV6-5 and TRBJ2-5; D may be TRBD2 (7 bases). The CDR3 extends over 16 amino acids. Germline lookup yields CDR1 MNHEY and CDR2 SVGAGI. Deletions cut 4 bases from V and 5 bases from J, with 20 bases between.

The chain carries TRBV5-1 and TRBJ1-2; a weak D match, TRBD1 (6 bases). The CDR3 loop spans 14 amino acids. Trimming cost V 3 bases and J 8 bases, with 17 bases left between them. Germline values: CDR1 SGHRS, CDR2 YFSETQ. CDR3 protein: CASSSTNRVGGYTF. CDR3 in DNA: TGCGCCAGCAGCTCCACGAACAGGGTAGGAGGCTACACCTTC.

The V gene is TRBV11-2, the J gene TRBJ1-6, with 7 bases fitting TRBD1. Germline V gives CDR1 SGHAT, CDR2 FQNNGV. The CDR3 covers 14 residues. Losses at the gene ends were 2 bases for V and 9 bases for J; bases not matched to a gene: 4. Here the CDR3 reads CASSLLGDSSPLHF. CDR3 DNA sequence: TGTGCCAGCAGCTTATTAGGGGACAGTTCACCCCTCCACTTT.

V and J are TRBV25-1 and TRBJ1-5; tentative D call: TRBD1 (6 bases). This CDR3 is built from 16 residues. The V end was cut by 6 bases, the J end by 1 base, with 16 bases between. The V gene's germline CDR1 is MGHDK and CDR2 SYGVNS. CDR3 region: CASRYTGLESNQPQHF. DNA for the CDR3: TGTGCCAGCAGGTATACAGGGTTGGAAAGCAATCAGCCCCAGCATTTT.

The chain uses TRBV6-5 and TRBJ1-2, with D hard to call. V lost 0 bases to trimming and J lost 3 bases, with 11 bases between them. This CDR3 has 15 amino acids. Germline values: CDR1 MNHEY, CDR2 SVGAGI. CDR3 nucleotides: TGTGCCAGCAGTTACTCGATAGGCGGATACTATGGCTACACCTTC. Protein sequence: CASSYSIGGYYGYTF.

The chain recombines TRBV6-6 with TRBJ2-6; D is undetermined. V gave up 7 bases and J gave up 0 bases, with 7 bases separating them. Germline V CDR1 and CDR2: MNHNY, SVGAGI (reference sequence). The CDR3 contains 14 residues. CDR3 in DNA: TGTGCCAGCACCAGCTCCTCTGGGGCCAACGTCCTGACTTTC. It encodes CASTSSSGANVLTF.

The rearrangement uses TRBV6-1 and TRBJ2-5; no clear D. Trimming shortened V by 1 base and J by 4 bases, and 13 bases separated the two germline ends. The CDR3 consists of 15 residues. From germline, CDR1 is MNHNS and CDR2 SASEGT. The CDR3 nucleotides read TGTGCCAGCAGTGAAGGTAGATTGGGCCGAGAGACCCAGTACTTC. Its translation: CASSEGRLGRETQYF.

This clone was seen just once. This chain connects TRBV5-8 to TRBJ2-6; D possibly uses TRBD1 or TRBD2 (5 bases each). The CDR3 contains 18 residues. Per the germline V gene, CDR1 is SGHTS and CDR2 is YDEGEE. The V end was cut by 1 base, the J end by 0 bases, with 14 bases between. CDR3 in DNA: TGTGCCAGCAGCTTGAGCCGATGGGGGTTCTCTGGGGCCAACGTCCTGACTTTC. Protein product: CASSLSRWGFSGANVLTF.

This CDR3 reads CASSSTGGREKLFF. CDR3 coding DNA: TGTGCCAGCAGTTCGACAGGGGGTCGCGAAAAACTGTTTTTT. The rearrangement links TRBV28 to TRBJ1-4; 9 positions match TRBD1. Germline trimming cut 4 bases from V and 8 bases from J; bases unmatched to any gene: 5. The CDR3 extends over 14 amino acids. The germline V gene encodes CDR1 MDHEN and CDR2 SYDVKM.

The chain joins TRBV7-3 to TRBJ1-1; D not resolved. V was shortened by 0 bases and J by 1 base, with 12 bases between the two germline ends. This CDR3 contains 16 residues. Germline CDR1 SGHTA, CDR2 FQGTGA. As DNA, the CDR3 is TGTGCCAGCAGCTTAACCCCTAATAAAGGGAACACTGAAGCTTTCTTT. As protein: CASSLTPNKGNTEAFF. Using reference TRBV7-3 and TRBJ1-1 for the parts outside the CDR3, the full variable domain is GAGVSQTPSNKVTEKGKYVELRCDPISGHTALYWYRQSLGQGPEFLIYFQGTGAADDSGLPNDRFFAVRPEGSVSTLKIQRTERGDSAVYLCASSLTPNKGNTEAFFGQGTRLTVV.

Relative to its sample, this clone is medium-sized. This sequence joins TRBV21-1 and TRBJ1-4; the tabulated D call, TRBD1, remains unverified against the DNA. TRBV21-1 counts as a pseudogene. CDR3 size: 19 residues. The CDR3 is CASSKGPGTGLATNEKLFF. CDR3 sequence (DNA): TGTGCCAGCAGCAAAGGGCCCGGGACAGGGCTTGCAACTAATGAAAAACTGTTTTTT.

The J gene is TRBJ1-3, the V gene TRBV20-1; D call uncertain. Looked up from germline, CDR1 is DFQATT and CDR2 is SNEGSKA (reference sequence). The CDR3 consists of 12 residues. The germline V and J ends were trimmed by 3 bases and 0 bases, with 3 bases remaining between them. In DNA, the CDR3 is TGCAGTGCTAGTGTCTCTGGAAACACCATATATTTT. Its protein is CSASVSGNTIYF.